This T cell receptor (beta chain) was sequenced for a study of T cells after yellow fever vaccination (dated by TCRdb to the late 2010s). About the study as a whole: The SMART-Seq v4 Ultra Low Input RNA kit was used to prepare libraries from fractions with low cell numbers. The cohort comprised two healthy male donors, one aged 18 to 29 and one aged 30 to 40 years. Blood samples were taken at several timepoints before and after primary and secondary immunization, and bulk PBMC replicates and cell subsets were isolated. To follow T-cell clones before and after both primary and booster YFV17D yellow fever vaccination, bulk TCR alpha and beta repertoires underwent longitudinal sequencing. Overall results and qualifications from the work: Computational filtering was required because FACS-sorted repertoires could contain abundant contaminating clonotypes from the bulk population. Because only a couple of donors were included in the study, the extent to which the findings can be generalized is limited. Compared with the primary T-cell response, the secondary T-cell response was weaker but faster, peaking on day 5 rather than day 15. A small fraction of clonotypes appeared in both the CD4 and CD8 compartments, likely as a result of convergent recombination. After the booster, most clones that had expanded after primary vaccination were detected again (roughly 95% of CD4 and around nine tenths of CD8), suggesting broad maintenance of memory.

This specimen's treatment or condition label, per the study, means: live attenuated yellow fever vaccine strain. A standard Ficoll-Paque protocol was used to isolate PBMCs from peripheral blood. Dynabeads CD4 and CD8 positive selection kits were used to isolate CD4 and CD8 T-cell fractions. TriZol was used to extract RNA from bulk PBMCs, from CD4 and CD8 fractions, and from dextramer-positive and dextramer-negative fractions. This clonotype was counted at least ten times. Its target antigen remains unknown. Base-call qualities are not available, and no considerably larger clone is one nucleotide away. Synthesis of TCR cDNA relied on 5'RACE template switching, a step that introduced a universal primer site along with unique molecular identifiers. cDNA synthesis was primed from both the TCR alpha and TCR beta constant segments. Library amplification involved two PCR steps, and the second step added sample barcodes and sequencing adapters. Sequencing of libraries was performed on Illumina HiSeq 2500 (2x100 bp) or NovaSeq (2x150 bp). The authors' analysis ran thus. Demultiplexing of reads and collapsing into UMI consensus sequences were performed with MIGEC, and V(D)J alignment was carried out with MiXCR. Clonotypes responding to the vaccine were identified with edgeR on replicate PBMC samples, with the criteria of FDR below 0.01 and a log2 fold change above 5 up to day 15. Bulk clonotypes were assigned CD4 or CD8 identity according to which sequenced CD4 or CD8 repertoire held them at higher abundance. TCRdb handled the public reads itself, with Q25 trimming in fastp and clone calling in MiXCR, and kept productive beta chains. Each CDR3 protein appears once, grouped with its most common genes and DNA. V and J calls and clone size were set by TCRdb, not the authors. The sample has roughly 150,000 distinct CDR3 sequences on record, more than 5.5% of them singletons. The ten largest make up approximately 2.4% of the sample.

V is cut back by 5 bases and J by 7 bases, with 4 bases in the junction unmatched. The CDR3 sequence holds 13 residues, the cysteine and phenylalanine included. Just CDR3 DNA is preserved here, 39 bases in frame from base 1. In the germline V gene, CDR1 corresponds to SGHTA and CDR2 to FQGTGA. The specimen comprised CD4+ T cells sorted from PBMCs, sampled 5 to 6 days after the first yellow fever vaccination. The chain is assembled from TRBV7-3 and TRBJ1-1, with 10 junctional bases fitting TRBD1. The TCR originated in a man younger than 35 who received the YFV17D yellow fever vaccine. CDR3 reads: CASSMTGGGEAFF. The nucleotide sequence is TGTGCCAGCAGCATGACAGGGGGCGGTGAAGCTTTCTTT.